The 6 T cell receptor beta chains below were found in one sample sequenced in a study of T cell clonotyping in hematopoietic cell transplantation. Method: immunoSEQ multiplex PCR; TCRdb's copy keeps in-frame clones and lacks some. The sample holds some 9,100 clones; 80% to 90% are singletons and the top ten take about 5%. This specimen was peripheral blood mononuclear cells, taken 180 days after allogeneic stem cell transplant. Every receptor here comes from a female patient in her fifties or sixties who had an allogeneic stem cell transplant from an unrelated donor, so the T cells may come from the graft donor. Some clones in this sample may be carry-over from other donors' samples.

This clone has just one count. The chain uses TRBV7-9 and TRBJ2-2, with D unclear. In germline, CDR1 is SEHNR, CDR2 FQNEAQ (reference sequence). CDR3 length: 13 amino acids. V was clipped by 0 bases and J by 9 bases, with 8 bases between them. The CDR3 loop is CASSLARLRELFF. CDR3 nucleotides: TGTGCCAGCAGCTTAGCTCGTTTGAGGGAGCTGTTTTTT.

The gene calls are TRBV9 and TRBJ1-2, with D unresolved. CDR1 and CDR2 (germline): SGDLS, YYNGEE. This CDR3 region has 12 residues. With 0 bases removed from V and 4 bases from J, the gap between germline ends came to 4 bases. The CDR3 loop reads CASSVGSYGYTF. The CDR3 region has the DNA TGTGCCAGCAGCGTAGGGAGCTATGGCTACACCTTC. The full variable domain, its missing parts supplied by reference TRBV9 and TRBJ1-2, is DSGVTQTPKHLITATGQRVTLRCSPRSGDLSVYWYQQSLDQGLQFLIQYYNGEERAKGNILERFSAQQFPDLHSELNLSSLELGDSALYFCASSVGSYGYTFGSGTRLTVV.

This clone was seen a handful of times. The V call is TRBV25-1, the J call TRBJ1-6, with D hard to call. Germline loops: CDR1 MGHDK, CDR2 SYGVNS. The ends were cut back, 11 bases at V and 7 bases at J, with 21 bases in the middle. CDR3 length: 15 amino acids. The CDR3 loop is CAGKDGLGANSPLHF. DNA for the CDR3: TGTGCCGGCAAGGACGGGCTGGGAGCCAATTCACCCCTCCACTTT.

The chain uses TRBV6-6 and TRBJ2-2; 7 nucleotides agree with TRBD1. This CDR3 is 14 amino acids long. V lost 6 bases to trimming and J lost 4 bases; unmatched junction nucleotides: 5. Germline assignment: CDR1 MNHNY and CDR2 SVGAGI (reference sequence). CDR3 in DNA: TGTGCCAGCAGCGACAGGGTCTCCACCGGGGAGCTGTTTTTT. Translating gives CASSDRVSTGELFF.

This chain uses TRBV9 with TRBJ2-5; D assignment may be TRBD1 or TRBD2 (6 bases each). Germline V gene data show CDR1 as SGDLS and CDR2 as YYNGEE. Trimming took 3 bases from V and 6 from J, leaving 27 bases between them. This CDR3 comprises 18 residues. The CDR3 bases are TGTGCCAGCAGCGCCCACCCGGGCGACTCAGGGGCGGGAAAGACCCAGTACTTC. Its translation is CASSAHPGDSGAGKTQYF.

The chain uses TRBV6-6 and TRBJ1-1; D remains ambiguous. Germline CDR1 and CDR2: MNHNY and SVGAGI (reference sequence). Trimming removed 8 bases from V and 1 base from J, with 11 bases in between. The CDR3 runs to 13 residues. The CDR3 sequence is CASSNLGNTEAFF. CDR3 in DNA: TGTGCCAGCTCTAATCTAGGGAACACTGAAGCTTTCTTT.